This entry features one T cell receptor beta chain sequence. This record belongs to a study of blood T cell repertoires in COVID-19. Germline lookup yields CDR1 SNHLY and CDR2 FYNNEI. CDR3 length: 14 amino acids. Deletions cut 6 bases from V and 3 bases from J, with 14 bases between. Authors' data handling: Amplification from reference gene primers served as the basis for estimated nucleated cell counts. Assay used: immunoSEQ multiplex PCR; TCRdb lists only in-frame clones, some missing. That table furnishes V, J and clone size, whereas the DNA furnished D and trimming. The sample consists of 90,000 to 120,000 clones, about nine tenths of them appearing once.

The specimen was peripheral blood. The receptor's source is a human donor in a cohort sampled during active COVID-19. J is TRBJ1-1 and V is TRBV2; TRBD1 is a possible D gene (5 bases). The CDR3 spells CASRRGGIDTEAFF. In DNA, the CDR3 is TGTGCCAGCAGGCGGGGGGGGATAGACACTGAAGCTTTCTTT.